Sequencing of this T cell receptor (beta chain) was carried out in a study of memory CD4+ T cells and cytomegalovirus serostatus. Under the authors' procedure: Out-of-frame sequences were removed, leaving 2 million or so distinct TCRbeta sequences. Clones were sequenced by immunoSEQ multiplex PCR, and TCRdb holds only the in-frame ones, with some missing. V and J calls and clone size are as listed in that table; D and trimming were resolved from the DNA. This repertoire shows about 64,000 clones, roughly 80% found once; its top ten account for nearly 0.9%. CDR1 is LNHDA, CDR2 SQIVND, per germline (reference sequence). V shed 7 bases and J shed 6 bases, with 12 bases lying between them. The CDR3 extends over 13 amino acids. The sort gate was single viable CD3+CD4+CD8-CD45RO+ cells for memory CD4+ T cells. Positive selection with CD4 microbeads enriched total CD4+ T cells.

This receptor was taken from an adult in good health and CMV-seronegative. The J gene is TRBJ2-2, the V gene TRBV19; D is possibly TRBD2 (5 bases). Sequenced sample: memory CD4+ T cells from blood. The chain's CDR3 is CASKRRGPGELFF. CDR3 in DNA: TGTGCCAGTAAGCGGCGAGGTCCCGGGGAGCTGTTTTTT.